Below are 9 T cell receptor beta chains sequenced from a single sample in a study of blood T cell repertoires in COVID-19. Clones were read by immunoSEQ multiplex PCR, and TCRdb kept only the in-frame ones, dropping some. This sample has 200,000 to 250,000 clones; 80% to 85% occur once, and the top ten carry around 5.1%. The sample comprised peripheral blood. The source of these receptors is a human donor in a cohort sampled during active COVID-19.

The chain recombines TRBV5-1 with TRBJ2-7; tentative D call: TRBD1 (6 bases). CDR1 SGHRS and CDR2 YFSETQ come from the germline V gene. Trimming removed 5 bases from V and 2 bases from J, with 14 bases in between. The CDR3 sequence is 14 residues long. In DNA, the CDR3 is TGCGCCAGCAGTATCCGGACAGATACCTACGAGCAGTACTTC. It encodes CASSIRTDTYEQYF. Full variable domain (rest looked up from reference TRBV5-1 and TRBJ2-7): KAGVTQTPRYLIKTRGQQVTLSCSPISGHRSVSWYQQTPGQGLQFLFEYFSETQRNKGNFPGRFSGRQFSNSRSEMNVSTLELGDSALYLCASSIRTDTYEQYFGPGTRLTVT.

The gene calls are TRBV5-4 and TRBJ1-2, with D possibly matching TRBD1 (5 bases). The germline V gene encodes CDR1 SGHNT and CDR2 YYREEE (reference sequence). The CDR3 contains 13 residues. V lost 0 bases to trimming and J lost 8 bases, with 11 bases between them. CDR3 nucleotides: TGTGCCAGCAGCTTGGGTGGGGCGCGAGGCTACACCTTC. Translated: CASSLGGARGYTF.

V is TRBV25-1 and J is TRBJ1-1; D perhaps matches TRBD1 (5 bases). Trimming took off 1 base at V and 3 bases at J, with 9 bases between the two ends. Germline-derived CDR1 and CDR2 are MGHDK and SYGVNS. The CDR3 spans 14 residues. The CDR3 nucleotides are TGTGCCAGCAGTGAATTAACAGGTCACACTGAAGCTTTCTTT. As protein: CASSELTGHTEAFF.

This clone showed up just a few times. The chain couples TRBV3-1 (or the pseudogene TRBV3-2) to TRBJ1-5; D might be TRBD1 (6 bases). This CDR3 has 16 amino acids. Germline V gene lookup returns CDR1 LGHDT and CDR2 YNNKEL (reference sequence). Deletions cut 1 base from V and 3 bases from J, with 13 bases between. The CDR3 sequence: CASSQGGRGSNQPQHF. Written as DNA, the CDR3 is TGTGCCAGCAGCCAAGGAGGCAGGGGATCCAATCAGCCCCAGCATTTT.

The chain uses TRBV29-1 and TRBJ2-3; a weak D match, TRBD1 (5 bases). V lost 5 bases and J 6 bases, leaving 15 bases between the germline ends. The CDR3 runs 13 residues. Germline lookup yields CDR1 SQVTM and CDR2 ANQGSEA. CDR3 sequence (DNA): TGCAGCGTTCAGGGCCGGTTGGGGGATACGCAGTATTTT. The encoded protein is CSVQGRLGDTQYF.

The chain combines TRBV19 with TRBJ1-6, with D perhaps TRBD1 (6 bases). The V end was cut by 9 bases, the J end by 7 bases, with 16 bases between. The germline V gene encodes CDR1 LNHDA and CDR2 SQIVND (reference sequence). The CDR3 length is 14 residues. CDR3 region: CASVPGQGNSPLHF. In DNA form, the CDR3 reads TGTGCCAGCGTACCGGGACAAGGGAATTCACCCCTCCACTTT. Filled out from reference TRBV19 and TRBJ1-6, the complete variable domain reads DGGITQSPKYLFRKEGQNVTLSCEQNLNHDAMYWYRQDPGQGLRLIYYSQIVNDFQKGDIAEGYSVSREKKESFPLTVTSAQKNPTAFYLCASVPGQGNSPLHFGNGTRLTVT.

V gene TRBV9 combines with J gene TRBJ1-1; D remains ambiguous. The ends were cut back, 0 bases at V and 4 bases at J, with 13 bases in the middle. CDR1 and CDR2 from the germline V gene are SGDLS and YYNGEE. The CDR3 has 15 residues. This CDR3 is CASSVVEGPGTEAFF. The CDR3, as DNA: TGTGCCAGCAGCGTAGTGGAGGGCCCGGGCACTGAAGCTTTCTTT.

This chain links TRBV10-2 with TRBJ1-5; D not certain. The V and J ends lost 2 bases and 3 bases respectively, with 5 bases between them. Germline lookup yields CDR1 WSHSY and CDR2 SAAADI. The CDR3 contains 13 residues. The CDR3 DNA is TGCGCCAGCAGTGAGACAGTCAATCAGCCCCAGCATTTT. Translation gives CASSETVNQPQHF.

This chain connects TRBV5-1 to TRBJ2-7, with 11 bases that match TRBD2. The CDR3 loop spans 16 amino acids. Germline loops: CDR1 SGHRS, CDR2 YFSETQ. The V gene end was trimmed by 1 base and the J gene end by 2 bases; junction bases not matched to a gene: 5. The CDR3: CASSLWGTSGTYEQYF. The DNA of the CDR3 is TGCGCCAGCAGCTTGTGGGGGACTAGCGGCACCTACGAGCAGTACTTC.